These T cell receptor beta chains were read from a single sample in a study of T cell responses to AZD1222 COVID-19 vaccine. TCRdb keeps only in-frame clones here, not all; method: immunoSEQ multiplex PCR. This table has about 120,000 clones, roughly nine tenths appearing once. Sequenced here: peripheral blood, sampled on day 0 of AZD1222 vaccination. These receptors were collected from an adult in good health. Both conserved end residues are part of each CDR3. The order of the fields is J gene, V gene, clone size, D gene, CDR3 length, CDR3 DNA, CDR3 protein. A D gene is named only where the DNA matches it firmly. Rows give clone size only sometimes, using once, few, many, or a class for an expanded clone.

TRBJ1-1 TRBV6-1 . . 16 TGTGCCAGCAGTGATGAGGGGGGGGGCTGGTATACTGAAGCTTTCTTT CASSDEGGGWYTEAFF
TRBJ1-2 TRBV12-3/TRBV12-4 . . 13 TGTGCCAGCAGTTTAAGGGATTACTATGGCTACACCTTC CASSLRDYYGYTF
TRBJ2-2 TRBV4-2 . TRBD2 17 TGTGCCAGCAGCCAAGAGGCTAGCGGGGGGAACACCGGGGAGCTGTTTTTT CASSQEASGGNTGELFF
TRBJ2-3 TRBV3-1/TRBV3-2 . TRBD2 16 TGTGCCAGCAGCCAAGGGACTAGCGGGGGCACAGATACGCAGTATTTT CASSQGTSGGTDTQYF
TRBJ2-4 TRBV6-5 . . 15 TGTGCCAGTAGTAGGGCAGGGGATCCCAAAAACATTCAGTACTTC CASSRAGDPKNIQYF
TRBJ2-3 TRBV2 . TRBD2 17 TGTGCCAGCAGTAATGGACTAGCGGGAGTCAGCACAGATACGCAGTATTTT CASSNGLAGVSTDTQYF
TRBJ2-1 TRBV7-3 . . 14 TGTGCCAGCAGCTTAGGGGGGCCTACAAGTGAGCAGTTCTTC CASSLGGPTSEQFF
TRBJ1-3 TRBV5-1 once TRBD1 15 TGCGCCAGCAGCTTGGCTGGACAGGGGGCAGAAACCATATATTTT CASSLAGQGAETIYF
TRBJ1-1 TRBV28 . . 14 TGTGCCAGCAGTGTGGACAGCTTGAACACTGAAGCTTTCTTT CASSVDSLNTEAFF
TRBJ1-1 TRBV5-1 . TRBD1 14 TGCGCCAGCAGCGTGGGACAGATGAACACTGAAGCTTTCTTT CASSVGQMNTEAFF
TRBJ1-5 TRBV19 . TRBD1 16 TGTGCCAGTAGGCTCTTAGGGACAGGTCACAATCAGCCCCAGCATTTT CASRLLGTGHNQPQHF
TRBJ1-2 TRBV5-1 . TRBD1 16 TGCGCCAGCAGCCCCCGGACAGGGGCGATTAACTATGGCTACACCTTC CASSPRTGAINYGYTF
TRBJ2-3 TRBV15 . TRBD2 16 TGTGCCACCAGCAGAGACCGAGCGGGAGCGACAGATACGCAGTATTTT CATSRDRAGATDTQYF
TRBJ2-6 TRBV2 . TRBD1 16 TGTGCCAGCAGCCTGGACAGGGCGGCTGGGGCCAACGTCCTGACTTTC CASSLDRAAGANVLTF
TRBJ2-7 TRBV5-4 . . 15 TGTGCCAGCAGCTTGGGGGGGATCGGCTCCTACGAGCAGTACTTC CASSLGGIGSYEQYF
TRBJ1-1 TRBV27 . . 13 TGTGCCAGCAGTCCAGACACCAACACTGAAGCTTTCTTT CASSPDTNTEAFF
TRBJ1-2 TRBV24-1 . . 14 TGTGCCACCAGTGATTCCAGGGGAAACTATGGCTACACCTTC CATSDSRGNYGYTF
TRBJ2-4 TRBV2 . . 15 TGTGCCAGCAGTGAAGCCCGGTGGGGGCAGGACATTCAGTACTTC CASSEARWGQDIQYF
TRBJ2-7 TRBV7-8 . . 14 TGTGCCAGCAGCTCTACAGGGGGGGCCTACGAGCAGTACTTC CASSSTGGAYEQYF
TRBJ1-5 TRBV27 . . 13 TGTGCCAGCAGTTTAGGTAAGGATCAGCCCCAGCATTTT CASSLGKDQPQHF
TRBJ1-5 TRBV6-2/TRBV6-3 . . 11 TGTGCCAGCAGTTACCTCAGTGCTTGGCATTTT CASSYLSAWHF
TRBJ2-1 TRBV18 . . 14 TGTGCCAGCAAGGATACAGAGGCGGTGGATGAGCAGTTCTTC CASKDTEAVDEQFF
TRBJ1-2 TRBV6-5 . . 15 TGTGCCAGCAGTTACTCGATAGGGGAGTTCTACGGCTACACCTTC CASSYSIGEFYGYTF
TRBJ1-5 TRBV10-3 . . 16 TGTGCCATCAGTGATGGGGGGACCCTTAGCAATCAGCCCCAGCATTTT CAISDGGTLSNQPQHF
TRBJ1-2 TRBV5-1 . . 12 TGCGCCAGCAGCATGGACAGCTATGGCTACACCTTC CASSMDSYGYTF
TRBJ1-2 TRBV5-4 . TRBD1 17 TGTGCCAGGACTCACCGGGACAGACCTGCATGGGACTATGGCTACACCTTC CARTHRDRPAWDYGYTF
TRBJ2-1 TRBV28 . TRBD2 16 TGTGCCAGCTTAGCGGGGGGGGATAACTCCTACAATGAGCAGTTCTTC CASLAGGDNSYNEQFF
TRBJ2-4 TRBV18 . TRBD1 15 TGTGCCAGCTCCCCGGGACAGGGGGCCAAAAACATTCAGTACTTC CASSPGQGAKNIQYF
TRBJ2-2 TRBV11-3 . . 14 TGTGCCAGCTCGACAAGGGGCTCGGCCGGGGAGCTGTTTTTT CASSTRGSAGELFF
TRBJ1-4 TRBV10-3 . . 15 TGTGCCATCAGTCGTGGACAGCCAACTAATGAAAAACTGTTTTTT CAISRGQPTNEKLFF
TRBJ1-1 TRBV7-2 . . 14 TGTGCCAGCAAGGGGGTAGGTGGGAACACTGAAGCTTTCTTT CASKGVGGNTEAFF
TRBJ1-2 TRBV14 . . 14 TGTGCCAGCAGCCAAGGAGGGAATGCCTATGGCTACACCTTC CASSQGGNAYGYTF
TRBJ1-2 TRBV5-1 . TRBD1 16 TGCGCCAGCAGCGACGGACAGGGGGTTTCTAACTATGGCTACACCTTC CASSDGQGVSNYGYTF
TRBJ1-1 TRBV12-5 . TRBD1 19 TGTGCTAGTGGTTACCTCAGGGGGCGGATGCCCCCCATGAACACTGAAGCTTTCTTT CASGYLRGRMPPMNTEAFF
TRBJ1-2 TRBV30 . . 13 TGTGCCTGGAGCCCAGGGATCGTCTATGGCTACACCTTC CAWSPGIVYGYTF
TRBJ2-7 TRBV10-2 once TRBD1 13 TGCGCCAGCAGTGGGGACAGGGGCTACGAGCAGTACTTC CASSGDRGYEQYF
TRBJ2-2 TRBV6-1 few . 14 TGTGCCAGCAGTGAAAGAGGGAACACCGGGGAGCTGTTTTTT CASSERGNTGELFF
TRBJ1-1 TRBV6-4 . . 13 TGTGCCAGCAGTGACTCCATGAACACTGAAGCTTTCTTT CASSDSMNTEAFF
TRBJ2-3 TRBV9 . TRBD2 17 TGTGCCAGCAGCGTAGGTCCCAGTGGGAGGGCCACAGATACGCAGTATTTT CASSVGPSGRATDTQYF
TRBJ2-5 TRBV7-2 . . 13 TGTGCCAGCAGCTTTGAAAGGCAAGAGACCCAGTACTTC CASSFERQETQYF
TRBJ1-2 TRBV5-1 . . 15 TGCGCCAGCAGCTTGGATCAAGGGGGTAACTATGGCTACACCTTC CASSLDQGGNYGYTF
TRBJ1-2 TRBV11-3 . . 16 TGTGCCAGCAGCTTAGATCCAACAAGATATAACTATGGCTACACCTTC CASSLDPTRYNYGYTF
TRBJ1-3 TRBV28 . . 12 TGTGCCAGCAGCCTTCAGGGAAACACCATATATTTT CASSLQGNTIYF
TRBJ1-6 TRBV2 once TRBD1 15 TGTGCCGGATCGACAGGGGGGCTCTATAATTCACCCCTCCACTTT CAGSTGGLYNSPLHF
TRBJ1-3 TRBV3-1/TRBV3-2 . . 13 TGTGCCAGCAGCGCTTGGGAGAGGGACACCATATATTTT CASSAWERDTIYF
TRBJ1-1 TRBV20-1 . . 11 TGCAGTGCCCGAGGACAGCTTGAAGCTTTCTTT CSARGQLEAFF
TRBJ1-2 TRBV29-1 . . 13 TGCAGCCTCCGGGACACCAGGGACGGAGGCTACACCTTC CSLRDTRDGGYTF
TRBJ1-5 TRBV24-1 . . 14 TGTGCCACCAGTGTGGGAGGGGGCAATCAGCCCCAGCATTTT CATSVGGGNQPQHF
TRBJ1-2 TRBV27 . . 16 TGTGCCAGCAGTTTAAGTCATGGTGCAGGGGACTATGGCTACACCTTC CASSLSHGAGDYGYTF
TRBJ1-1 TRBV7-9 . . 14 TGTGCCAGCAGCTTAACCCTTTTAGACACTGAAGCTTTCTTT CASSLTLLDTEAFF